This TCR beta chain stems from a study of blood T cell repertoires in COVID-19. Profiled with immunoSEQ multiplex PCR; TCRdb holds only in-frame clones, not every one. The sample has fewer than 50,000 clones, nearly 80% seen once. The CDR3 is made up of 11 amino acids. Per the germline V gene, CDR1 is ENHRY and CDR2 is SYGVKD. Trimming shortened V by 3 bases and J by 8 bases, and 7 bases separated the two germline ends. Sequenced input: peripheral blood. This receptor was obtained from an older man with acute or convalescent COVID-19. J is TRBJ1-2 and V is TRBV10-3; D is undetermined. DNA of the CDR3: TGTGCCATCAGTGATTCGGAGGGCTACACCTTC. Its translation is CAISDSEGYTF.